This TCR beta chain was retrieved from a study of blood T cell repertoires in COVID-19 (TCRdb year 2020). Study-wide context: Samples from collaborators originated in the United States, Italy and Spain and spanned both the acute and convalescent phases of COVID-19. The material from the prospective study consisted of cDNA or gDNA derived from T cells, B-cell-depleted T cells, or PBMCs. Deeply sampled blood TCRbeta repertoires from subjects exposed to, actively infected with, or recovered from COVID-19 were included in the dataset. A freely available public database, intended as a resource for researchers studying the immune response to SARS-CoV-2, is where the repertoires were released. Samples came from the ongoing ImmuneRACE study (first 160 participants) plus 1,254 subjects from 6 global collaborators. Sample metadata almost always included a de-identified subject ID, COVID-19 status, age in years and sex. Where HLA class I and class II types were available, the types were taken from metadata supplied by the sample provider, not from assay-based typing.

Study-wide conclusions, independent of this receptor: How much clinical and demographic metadata was included differed by source and by participant, and the metadata was provided uncurated.

On this clone: There is no known antigen for this receptor. Per-nucleotide qualities are absent, and no much larger clonotype sits a single base away.

TCRbeta CDR3 regions were amplified from genomic DNA by means of the immunoSEQ Assay, a bias-controlled multiplex PCR. From the authors' description of their analysis: The number of nucleated cells in each sample was estimated from the amplification of reference gene primers within the assay. Sequence reads were collapsed and filtered to measure the absolute abundance of every unique TCRbeta CDR3 rearrangement. For each sample, productive Simpson clonality was calculated as the square root of Simpson's diversity index over productive rearrangements. TCRdb limited this immuneACCESS table to in-frame rearrangements with V and J called. A share of clones is missing; checked studies link under half to unresolved V genes, and the rest is unexplained. From that table come the V and J calls and clone size; the DNA was used to work out D and trimming. The sample profile shows roughly 380,000 clones; approximately 89% of them were found once. 1.5% to 1.9% of the sample comes from the top ten.

Reading from cysteine to phenylalanine, the CDR3 counts 14 amino acids. This entry keeps only the CDR3 DNA: 42 bases, framed from base 1. CDR1 and CDR2 are read off the germline V gene (reference sequence) as MNHEY and SMNVEV. Deletion took 0 bases off V and 7 bases off J, with a span of 12 bases between the germline ends. At one collaborating source in Seattle, patients were enrolled during active infection and were followed longitudinally through the course of disease. The collaborating institutions used their own protocols to collect whole blood in K2EDTA tubes. For TCRbeta analysis, collaborators shipped samples in one of three forms: frozen whole blood, isolated PBMCs, or DNA extracted from either of those sample types.

This sequence was found in a woman between 40 and 50 years old with COVID-19, enrolled during active disease. Sequencing was carried out using peripheral blood. This chain joins TRBV27 to TRBJ1-2; no D gene call is confident. The nucleotide sequence reads TGTGCCAGCAGTTTATCGAACACAGTTTCTGGCTACACCTTC. Its protein is CASSLSNTVSGYTF.